The TCR beta chain described here comes from a study of a mutant IDH1 vaccine in newly diagnosed glioma. Study-wide context: It was radiotherapy, temozolomide, or both that patients received previously, with most receiving both.

Time point noted: baseline, week 1 (first vaccination visit). Stated treatment: pre-vaccination baseline after standard-of-care therapy. The donor cohort comprised cases of new WHO grade 3 or 4 IDH1-mutant, ATRX-lost astrocytoma. The CDR3 loop spans 18 amino acids. V lost 4 bases and J lost 4, with 20 bases in between. Per germline, CDR1 LNHDA and CDR2 SQIVND (reference sequence). TCRdb's copy holds only in-frame clones and misses some; the assay was immunoSEQ multiplex PCR. This sample carries tens of thousands of clones, approximately 83% of them seen once, and the ten largest clones take 7% to 9%. The TCR comes from a woman aged 45-65 years with glioma. Sequencing was performed on PBMCs, taken from a glioma patient treated with radiotherapy, temozolomide or both. The chain couples TRBV19 to TRBJ2-6, with D tentatively TRBD2 (5 bases). The CDR3 DNA sequence: TGTGCCAGTAGTAGGGTGGGCAGGACTGTGACCGGGGCCAACGTCCTGACTTTC. Translating it yields CASSRVGRTVTGANVLTF.